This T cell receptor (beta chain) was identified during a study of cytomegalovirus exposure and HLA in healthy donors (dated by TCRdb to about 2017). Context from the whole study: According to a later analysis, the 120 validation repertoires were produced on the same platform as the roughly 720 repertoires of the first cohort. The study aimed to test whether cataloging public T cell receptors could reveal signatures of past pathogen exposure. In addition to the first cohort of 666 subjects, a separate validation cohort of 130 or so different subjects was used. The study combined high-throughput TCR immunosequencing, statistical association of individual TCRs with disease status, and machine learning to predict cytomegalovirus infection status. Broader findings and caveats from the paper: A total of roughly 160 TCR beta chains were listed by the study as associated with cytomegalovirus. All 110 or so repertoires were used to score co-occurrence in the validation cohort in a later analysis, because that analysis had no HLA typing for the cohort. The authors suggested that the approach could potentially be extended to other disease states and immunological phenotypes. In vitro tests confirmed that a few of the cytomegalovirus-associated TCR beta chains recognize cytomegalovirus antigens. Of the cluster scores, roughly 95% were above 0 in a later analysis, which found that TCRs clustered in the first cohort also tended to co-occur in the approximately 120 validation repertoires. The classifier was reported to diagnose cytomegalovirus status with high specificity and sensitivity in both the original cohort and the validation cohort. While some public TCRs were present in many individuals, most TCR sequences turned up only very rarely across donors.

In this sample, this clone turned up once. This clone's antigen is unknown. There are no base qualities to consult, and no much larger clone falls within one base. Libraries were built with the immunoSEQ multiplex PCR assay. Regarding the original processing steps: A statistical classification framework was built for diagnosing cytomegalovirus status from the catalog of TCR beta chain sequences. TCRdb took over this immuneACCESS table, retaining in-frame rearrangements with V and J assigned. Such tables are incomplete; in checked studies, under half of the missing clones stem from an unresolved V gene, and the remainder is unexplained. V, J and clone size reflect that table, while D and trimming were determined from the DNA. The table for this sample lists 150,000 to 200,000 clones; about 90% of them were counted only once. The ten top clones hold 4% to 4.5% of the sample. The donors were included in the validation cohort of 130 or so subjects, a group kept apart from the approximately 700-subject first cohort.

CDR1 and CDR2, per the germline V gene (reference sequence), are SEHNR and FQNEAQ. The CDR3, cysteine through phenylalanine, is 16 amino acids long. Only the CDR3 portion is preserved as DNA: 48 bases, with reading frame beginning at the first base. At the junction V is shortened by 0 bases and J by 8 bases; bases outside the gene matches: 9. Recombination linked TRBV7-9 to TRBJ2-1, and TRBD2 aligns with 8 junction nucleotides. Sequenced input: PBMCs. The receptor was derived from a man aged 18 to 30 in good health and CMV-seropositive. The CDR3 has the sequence CASSLAGGRRGDEQFF. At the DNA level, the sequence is TGTGCCAGCAGCTTAGCTGGCGGGAGGAGGGGCGATGAGCAGTTCTTC.